The 8 T cell receptor beta chains reported below all come from one sample, sequenced in a study of neurological immune-mediated disorders (dated by TCRdb to about 2019). The protocol used for the library was 5' RACE. Sequencing used an Illumina HiSeq 2500. In TCRdb, the public reads were trimmed at Q25 with fastp and aligned with MiXCR, with productive beta chains retained. Each entry is one CDR3 protein sequence, shown with its most common DNA and genes. For this sample the table gives 95,000 to 150,000 distinct CDR3 sequences, of which roughly 3.2% were detected only once. The ten largest make up 1% to 1.5% of the sample. The sequenced material came from PBMCs. The origin of the receptors is a woman aged 25 to 45 with multiple sclerosis.

In this sample, this clonotype turned up many times. The chain links TRBV12-3 or TRBV12-4 to TRBJ1-3; D gene unclear. Trimming took 5 bases from V and 4 from J, leaving 9 bases between them. CDR3 length: 13 residues. Written as DNA, the CDR3 is TGTGCCAGCAGTCTCGCAGCGGGAAACACCATATATTTT. This sequence encodes CASSLAAGNTIYF.

V and J are TRBV20-1 and TRBJ2-1, with a weak D call TRBD2 (6 bases). Germline CDR1 reads DFQATT; CDR2 reads SNEGSKA (reference sequence). V was shortened by 4 bases and J by 13 bases, with 20 bases between the two germline ends. This CDR3 is built from 13 residues. The DNA for the CDR3 is TGCAGTGCTACCCGTCCCCCGGGGGTTGATCAGTTCTTC. Protein: CSATRPPGVDQFF.

This clonotype has ten or more counts. The chain's CDR3 is CASSEVASAHEQFF. The CDR3 bases are TGTGCCAGCAGTGAAGTGGCTAGCGCACATGAGCAGTTCTTC. This rearrangement joins TRBV25-1 to TRBJ2-1; TRBD2 might be the D (6 bases). The CDR3 is made up of 14 amino acids. V shed 2 bases and J shed 8 bases, with 13 bases lying between them. CDR1 is MGHDK and CDR2 is SYGVNS in the germline V gene. Together with reference TRBV25-1 and TRBJ2-1, the CDR3 gives the full variable domain: EADIYQTPRYLVIGTGKKITLECSQTMGHDKMYWYQQDPGMELHLIHYSYGVNSTEKGDLSSESTVSRIRTEHFPLTLESARPSHTSQYLCASSEVASAHEQFFGPGTRLTVL.

Ten or more counts support this clonotype. CDR3 residues: CASRSGSGRYETQYF. CDR3 DNA: TGCGCCAGCAGATCCGGTAGCGGGAGATATGAGACCCAGTACTTC. This chain uses TRBV5-1 with TRBJ2-5; 9 bases agree with TRBD2. J gave up 5 bases and V 5 bases, and 10 bases lay outside the gene matches. CDR1 is SGHRS and CDR2 is YFSETQ in the germline V gene. This CDR3 region has 15 residues.

This clonotype was picked up many times. This chain connects TRBV29-1 to TRBJ1-1; 7 positions agree with TRBD1. In germline, CDR1 is SQVTM, CDR2 ANQGSEA. The junction had 4 bases not matched to a gene; V was cut back by 7 bases and J by 2 bases. The CDR3 is 12 amino acids. The CDR3 loop reads CSARDSNTEAFF. CDR3 bases: TGCAGCGCCCGGGACAGCAACACTGAAGCTTTCTTT.

Many counts were recorded for this clonotype. V is TRBV9 and J is TRBJ1-1; D remains unclear. Trimming took 3 bases from V and 1 from J, leaving 10 bases between them. Germline values: CDR1 SGDLS, CDR2 YYNGEE. This CDR3 spans 14 amino acids. Written as DNA, the CDR3 is TGTGCCAGCAGCGCCGGGTCACCGAACACTGAAGCTTTCTTT. Residues: CASSAGSPNTEAFF.

This clonotype was observed a few times. A clone one base away is much larger, so this may be a read error. The chain has TRBV20-1 and TRBJ2-1, with D possibly TRBD1 on 6 matching bases. This CDR3 is 15 amino acids long. Germline-derived CDR1 and CDR2 are DFQATT and SNEGSKA (reference sequence). V gave up 4 bases and J gave up 8 bases, with 21 bases separating them. CDR3 in DNA: TGCAGTGCTAAAGCCCTAATAGGGGGTTACCATGAGCAGTTCTTC. Protein: CSAKALIGGYHEQFF.

This clonotype appeared many times. The chain uses TRBV2 and TRBJ2-3, with 11 bases aligning to TRBD1. V shed 4 bases, J shed 4 bases, and the junction held 4 bases outside the gene matches. Germline CDR1 reads SNHLY; CDR2 reads FYNNEI. This CDR3 is built from 15 residues. CDR3 in amino acids: CASSGGQGVADTQYF. CDR3 DNA sequence: TGTGCCAGCAGTGGGGGACAGGGGGTAGCAGATACGCAGTATTTT.